Included here is one TCR beta chain sequence, with context. This sample was taken from a study of blood T cell repertoires in COVID-19. Turning to the study itself: Spain, Italy and the United States supplied samples that represented acute and convalescent COVID-19. Nucleic acid was either cDNA or gDNA, and it came from T cells, B-cell-depleted T cells, or PBMCs.

Per the original data handling: Estimation of nucleated cell counts relied on the amplification of reference gene primers. Sequenced by immunoSEQ multiplex PCR; TCRdb stores in-frame clones only, minus some. V, J and clone size were drawn from that table, and D and trimming were deduced from the DNA. In the table there are roughly 87,000 clones, about 81% of which are singletons. The sample taken for sequencing was peripheral blood. The receptor comes from an older woman with acute or convalescent COVID-19.

The chain's CDR3 is CSVSGTGSYEQYF. The CDR3, as DNA: TGCAGCGTTTCCGGGACAGGCTCCTACGAGCAGTACTTC. The chain uses TRBV29-1 and TRBJ2-7; 8 nucleotides align to TRBD1. This CDR3 has 13 residues. V lost 5 bases and J lost 0; bases outside the gene matches: 3. CDR1 and CDR2 (germline): SQVTM, ANQGSEA.